This passage covers 26 T cell receptor beta chains from one sample sequenced in a study of cytomegalovirus exposure and HLA in healthy donors (dated by TCRdb to the late 2010s). Libraries were built with the immunoSEQ multiplex PCR assay. For the multiplex PCR, a mixture combining 60 forward primers for TCR Vbeta segments and 13 reverse primers for TCR Jbeta segments was used. Imported from immuneACCESS, the table was reduced by TCRdb to in-frame sequences with V and J called. These copies leave out some clones; in studies compared against another copy, an unresolved V gene accounts for under half, and the cause of the remainder is not known. The sample table contains over 150,000 clones; only one count was recorded for 75% to 85% of them. Together, the top ten hold roughly 8% of the sample. The sequencing input was PBMCs. Receptors were obtained from a young man in good health and CMV-seropositive.

This chain links TRBV28 with TRBJ2-1; D unresolved. Germline CDR1 reads MDHEN; CDR2 reads SYDVKM. V was clipped by 6 bases and J by 1 base, with 16 bases between them. The CDR3 covers 16 residues. CDR3 region: CASSSISGFSYNEQFF. Here the CDR3 DNA reads TGTGCCAGCAGCTCCATATCCGGGTTTTCCTACAATGAGCAGTTCTTC.

This chain links TRBV7-2 with TRBJ1-2, with 7 bases fitting TRBD1. The CDR3 loop spans 13 amino acids. J lost 9 bases, V lost 6 bases, and 10 bases had no gene match. CDR1 is SGHTA, CDR2 FQGNSA, per germline. This CDR3 is CASRPGQPRSYTF. The CDR3 bases are TGTGCCAGCAGGCCGGGACAGCCCCGAAGCTACACCTTC.

This chain uses TRBV9 with TRBJ1-1; no clear D. Between the trimmed V and J ends, which lost 0 bases and 6 bases, there was a span of 9 bases. Germline loops: CDR1 SGDLS, CDR2 YYNGEE. The CDR3 runs to 13 residues. The CDR3 nucleotides read TGTGCCAGCAGCGTAGTGAGGTCTGCTGAAGCTTTCTTT. Translating it yields CASSVVRSAEAFF.

The CDR3 sequence: CASSVTSGDSYEQYF. In DNA form, the CDR3 reads TGTGCCAGCAGTGTTACTAGCGGCGACTCCTACGAGCAGTACTTC. This chain links TRBV6-1 with TRBJ2-7, with 8 bases lining up with TRBD2. Trimming removed 4 bases from V and 0 bases from J; junction bases left unmatched: 5. CDR1 is MNHNS and CDR2 is SASEGT in the germline V gene. This CDR3 spans 15 amino acids.

A few counts support this clone. The gene calls are TRBV28 and TRBJ1-2, with 9 bases that match TRBD1. The CDR3 runs to 12 residues. V gave up 5 bases and J gave up 8 bases; unmatched junction bases: 3. Germline lookup yields CDR1 MDHEN and CDR2 SYDVKM. DNA for the CDR3: TGTGCCAGCAGTCGGACAGGGGTCGGCTACACCTTC. Protein: CASSRTGVGYTF.

The chain recombines TRBV19 with TRBJ2-3; D is perhaps TRBD2 (6 bases). The CDR3 sequence is 18 residues long. CDR1 and CDR2 (germline): LNHDA, SQIVND (reference sequence). The V and J ends lost 0 bases and 1 base respectively, with 17 bases between them. As DNA, the CDR3 is TGTGCCAGTAGTATAGATCACCGGGACTCGTCTGGCACAGATACGCAGTATTTT. This translates into CASSIDHRDSSGTDTQYF.

The rearrangement joins TRBV7-9 to TRBJ2-7, with a tentative D call TRBD2 (5 bases). V gave up 5 bases and J gave up 3 bases, with 11 bases separating them. This CDR3 has 13 residues. Germline lookup yields CDR1 SEHNR and CDR2 FQNEAQ (reference sequence). The CDR3 protein is CASSAPGNYEQYF. CDR3 DNA sequence: TGTGCCAGCAGCGCGCCCGGGAACTACGAGCAGTACTTC.

V gene TRBV10-3 combines with J gene TRBJ2-1, with 13 bases fitting TRBD2. J lost 7 bases, V lost 6 bases, and 6 bases had no gene match. The germline V gene has CDR1 ENHRY and CDR2 SYGVKD. The length of the CDR3 is 15 residues. The CDR3 is CAISRTSGSENEQFF. The CDR3 nucleotides are TGTGCCATCAGCCGGACTAGCGGGAGCGAAAATGAGCAGTTCTTC.

The chain is built from TRBV6-5 and TRBJ1-5, with no clear D. Germline CDR1 is MNHEY and CDR2 is SVGAGI. The V end was cut by 2 bases, the J end by 0 bases, with 11 bases between. The CDR3 runs to 16 residues. The CDR3 spells CASSYVGTDSNQPQHF. The CDR3 DNA follows: TGTGCCAGCAGTTACGTAGGAACAGATAGCAATCAGCCCCAGCATTTT.

The genes are TRBV19 and TRBJ2-5, with 8 bases that match TRBD2. TRBJ2-7 explains the end of the DNA better; the J call may be wrong. The CDR3 contains 15 residues. Looked up from germline, CDR1 is LNHDA and CDR2 is SQIVND (reference sequence). The CDR3 nucleotides are TGTGCCAGTAGTATCGAGCGGGGGCTCTCCTACGAGCAGTACTTC. Its protein is CASSIERGLSYEQYF.

This clone was detected only once. The chain couples TRBV27 to TRBJ1-1; TRBD1 matches at 11 bases. Germline V gives CDR1 MNHEY, CDR2 SMNVEV (reference sequence). CDR3 size: 18 residues. Unmatched junction bases numbered 16, after V lost 3 bases and J lost 7 bases. CDR3 in DNA: TGTGCCAGCAGTTTTCCGCCTCTGGACAGGGGGCCGGGAAGTGAAGCTTTCTTT. Translated: CASSFPPLDRGPGSEAFF.

This chain joins TRBV5-1 and TRBJ1-1; TRBD1 might be the D (6 bases). V was pared by 0 bases and J by 5 bases, with 14 bases between. Per germline, CDR1 SGHRS and CDR2 YFSETQ. The CDR3 runs 15 residues. CDR3 residues: CASSLGGGARTEAFF. CDR3 nucleotides: TGCGCCAGCAGCTTGGGTGGGGGCGCGCGGACTGAAGCTTTCTTT.

This chain connects TRBV18 to TRBJ2-3; D is perhaps TRBD1 (7 bases). Per germline, CDR1 KGHSH and CDR2 LQKENI. V was pared by 6 bases and J by 2 bases, with 18 bases between. The CDR3 loop spans 16 amino acids. This chain's CDR3 is CASSVRDSAYTDTQYF. CDR3 sequence (DNA): TGTGCCAGCTCTGTGCGGGACAGCGCCTACACAGATACGCAGTATTTT.

V gene TRBV5-8 combines with J gene TRBJ2-3, with 12 bases fitting TRBD2. The length of the CDR3 is 18 residues. Germline CDR1 is SGHTS and CDR2 is YDEGEE. V dropped 4 bases and J dropped 0; count of bases not matched to a gene: 9. CDR3 bases: TGTGCCAGCAGCCTCGGACTAGCGGGGATACCTAGCACAGATACGCAGTATTTT. This translates into CASSLGLAGIPSTDTQYF.

The chain recombines TRBV5-1 with TRBJ2-1, with D uncertain. V was clipped by 4 bases and J by 2 bases, with 10 bases between them. This CDR3 region has 14 residues. Germline-derived CDR1 and CDR2 are SGHRS and YFSETQ. The CDR3 DNA is TGCGCCAGCAGCCAGAAAGAAGCCTACAATGAGCAGTTCTTC. Translation gives CASSQKEAYNEQFF.

This chain links TRBV27 with TRBJ1-1; 8 positions match TRBD1. CDR1 MNHEY and CDR2 SMNVEV come from the germline V gene (reference sequence). V was pared by 4 bases and J by 11 bases, with 3 bases of the junction left unmatched. The CDR3 is 11 residues long. The CDR3 spells CASSWDRRAFF. CDR3 nucleotides: TGTGCCAGCAGTTGGGACAGGAGGGCTTTCTTT.

V gene TRBV11-3 combines with J gene TRBJ2-6, with 10 nucleotides matching TRBD1. The CDR3 sequence is 17 residues long. J gave up 0 bases and V 5 bases, and 4 bases lay outside the gene matches. From germline, CDR1 is SGHNT and CDR2 YENEEA. This chain's CDR3 is CASSPGTGVSGANVLTF. CDR3 nucleotide sequence: TGTGCCAGCAGCCCCGGGACAGGGGTCTCTGGGGCCAACGTCCTGACTTTC.

The rearrangement links TRBV6-4 to TRBJ1-6, with a tentative D call TRBD1 (6 bases). V lost 0 bases to trimming and J lost 7 bases, with 10 bases between them. The CDR3 is made up of 15 amino acids. The germline CDR1 and CDR2 sequences are MRHNA and SNTAGT. In DNA, the CDR3 is TGTGCCAGCAGTGACTCGAGTCAGGGGAATTCACCCCTCCACTTT. This translates into CASSDSSQGNSPLHF.

The rearrangement joins TRBV11-3 to TRBJ2-3; unclear D gene. The length of the CDR3 is 17 residues. Per germline, CDR1 SGHNT and CDR2 YENEEA. The germline V and J ends were trimmed by 2 bases and 2 bases, with 17 bases remaining between them. The CDR3 reads CASSLTAGPASTDTQYF. In nucleotides, the CDR3 is TGTGCCAGCAGCTTAACGGCAGGCCCGGCCTCCACAGATACGCAGTATTTT.

J is TRBJ1-2 and V is TRBV29-1; 7 bases match TRBD1. The CDR3 sequence is 14 residues long. Germline V gene sequence: CDR1 SQVTM, CDR2 ANQGSEA. The ends lost 7 bases at V and 10 bases at J; junction bases unmatched: 18. The CDR3 here is CSAWTAGGYGVYTF. The CDR3 DNA reads as TGCAGCGCCTGGACGGCAGGGGGATATGGTGTCTACACCTTC.

The chain employs TRBV21-1 and TRBJ2-7; TRBD1, the table's D call, lacks a check against the DNA. TRBV21-1 is shown as a pseudogene. This CDR3 is built from 15 residues. The CDR3 loop is CASSERGPARSEQYF. For the CDR3, the DNA is TGTGCCAGCAGCGAAAGGGGGCCGGCTCGGAGCGAGCAGTACTTC.

The V call is TRBV30, the J call TRBJ2-1; TRBD2 is a possible D gene (6 bases). The CDR3 contains 13 residues. The V gene's germline CDR1 is GTSNPN and CDR2 SVGIG (reference sequence). V was clipped by 2 bases and J by 3 bases, with 8 bases between them. The CDR3 DNA reads as TGTGCCTGGAGTCGGGGGAACTACAATGAGCAGTTCTTC. Protein: CAWSRGNYNEQFF.

J is TRBJ1-2 and V is TRBV10-2, with D perhaps TRBD1 (6 bases). Germline V gene sequence: CDR1 WSHSY, CDR2 SAAADI. V gave up 3 bases and J gave up 4 bases, with 15 bases separating them. The CDR3 is 15 amino acids. The chain's CDR3 is CASSDPQTGFYGYTF. CDR3 bases: TGCGCCAGCAGTGACCCTCAGACAGGCTTCTATGGCTACACCTTC.

The chain carries TRBV6-5 and TRBJ1-1; D ambiguous. The CDR3 contains 13 residues. V was cut by 6 bases and J by 5 bases, with 13 bases left in between. Germline loops: CDR1 MNHEY, CDR2 SVGAGI. CDR3 nucleotide sequence: TGTGCCAGCAGCTCAGCGGGGAGGACTGAAGCTTTCTTT. Protein product: CASSSAGRTEAFF.

This clone was counted a few times. The genes are TRBV29-1 and TRBJ1-1, with unresolved D. Between the trimmed V and J ends, which lost 4 bases and 0 bases, there was a span of 9 bases. The length of the CDR3 is 13 residues. CDR1 and CDR2 from the germline V gene are SQVTM and ANQGSEA. CDR3 coding DNA: TGCAGCGTTGGGGCGGGAATGAACACTGAAGCTTTCTTT. This sequence encodes CSVGAGMNTEAFF.

The chain couples TRBV28 to TRBJ2-7, with 7 bases aligning to TRBD2. With V trimmed by 5 bases and J by 5 bases, 15 bases remained unmatched. The CDR3 sequence is 16 residues long. CDR1 is MDHEN and CDR2 is SYDVKM in the germline V gene. As DNA, the CDR3 is TGTGCCAGCAGTCCTCACTCTAGCGGAGGGGTCGACGAGCAGTACTTC. Translated: CASSPHSSGGVDEQYF.